The sequence of this T cell receptor beta chain was determined in a study of blood T cell repertoires in COVID-19 (dated by TCRdb to the early 2020s). Looking at the study overall: Collaborator samples came from the United States, Italy and Spain and covered acute and convalescent phases of COVID-19. The prospective study material was composed of cDNA or gDNA derived from T cells, B-cell-depleted T cells, or PBMCs. Deeply sampled blood TCRbeta repertoires from subjects exposed to, actively infected with, or recovered from COVID-19 were included in the dataset. The repertoires were made available in a free public database intended to serve as a resource for research on the immune response to SARS-CoV-2. The samples were drawn from two sources: the first 160 participants of the ongoing ImmuneRACE study, and about 1,300 subjects contributed by 6 global collaborators. Sample metadata almost always included a de-identified subject ID, COVID-19 status, age in years and sex. Where HLA class I and class II types were available, the types were taken from metadata supplied by the sample provider, not from assay-based typing.

Concerning this clone: Its cognate antigen has yet to be identified. One base away there is no much larger clone; base qualities are not given.

One collaborating source in Seattle enrolled patients while the patients were actively infected and followed the patients over time throughout the course of disease. Whole blood was collected in K2EDTA tubes by collaborating institutions according to the institutions' own protocols. For TCRbeta analysis, collaborators shipped samples as frozen whole blood, isolated PBMCs, or DNA extracted from either of those sample types. TCRbeta CDR3 regions were amplified from genomic DNA by means of the immunoSEQ Assay, a bias-controlled multiplex PCR. From the authors' description of their analysis: The number of nucleated cells in each sample was estimated by amplification of reference gene primers within the assay. To quantify the absolute abundance of each unique TCRbeta CDR3 rearrangement, sequence reads were collapsed and filtered. Productive Simpson clonality was computed per sample as the square root of Simpson's diversity index over productive rearrangements. As stored in TCRdb, this immuneACCESS dataset retains in-frame rearrangements with V and J assigned. A fraction of the clones does not appear; measured against another copy, unresolved V genes explain less than half of the discrepancy, and the remainder lacks a known reason. That table gives V, J and clone size, and the DNA gave D and trimming. The sample yields fewer than 350,000 clones; approximately 89% were counted once. The top ten clonotypes cover 3.9% of the sample.

The paper as a whole reports these results and caveats: How much clinical and demographic metadata was included differed by source and by participant, and the metadata was provided uncurated.

CDR1 and CDR2 were assigned from the germline V gene (reference sequence) as SGHNT and YYREEE. The CDR3 goes from the cysteine to the phenylalanine over 14 residues. The read is trimmed to its CDR3 DNA, 42 bases read in frame from base 1. V and J are truncated by 4 bases and 5 bases respectively, leaving an intervening sequence of 15 bases. The source is a woman aged 55-70 years with COVID-19, enrolled during active disease. This chain joins TRBV5-4 to TRBJ1-2, with TRBD1 as a weak D call on 5 bases. Sequencing was done on a sample of peripheral blood. The bases are TGTGCCAGCAGCCCCCAGGGTGAGGTTTATGGCTACACCTTC. Its amino acids are CASSPQGEVYGYTF.